These 12 T cell receptor beta chains originate from one sample sequenced in a study of T cells in localized non-small cell lung cancer. Clones were sequenced by immunoSEQ multiplex PCR, and TCRdb holds only the in-frame ones, with some missing. Of some 38,000 clones detected, 70% to 90% appear once; the ten largest clones hold around 5.8%. This sample comprised peripheral blood mononuclear cells, obtained before any cancer treatment. The source of these receptors is a male donor aged 60 or over with stage II lung adenocarcinoma.

The chain links TRBV14 to TRBJ2-2; possibly TRBD1 for D (6 bases). The CDR3 is made up of 14 amino acids. Germline loops: CDR1 SGHDN, CDR2 FVKESK. Trimming removed 6 bases from V and 0 bases from J, with 8 bases in between. CDR3 sequence reads: CASRRGTNTGELFF. The CDR3 DNA is TGTGCCAGCAGGAGGGGGACGAACACCGGGGAGCTGTTTTTT.

The rearrangement uses TRBV7-9 and TRBJ2-3; D unclear. Deletions cut 5 bases from V and 6 bases from J, with 18 bases between. There are 15 residues in the CDR3. The germline gives CDR1 SEHNR, CDR2 FQNEAQ (reference sequence). The CDR3, as DNA: TGTGCCAGCAGCCCAGACTCCCGGCGCGCGGATACGCAGTATTTT. Protein sequence: CASSPDSRRADTQYF.

The V and J genes are TRBV5-1 and TRBJ2-5; D remains unclear. V dropped 0 bases and J dropped 4 bases, with 10 bases sitting between them. Germline V gives CDR1 SGHRS, CDR2 YFSETQ. The CDR3 runs 14 residues. The CDR3 loop reads CASSLGVDTETQYF. The CDR3 DNA reads TGCGCCAGCAGCTTGGGGGTGGATACAGAGACCCAGTACTTC.

The chain uses TRBV20-1 and TRBJ2-1; D is ambiguous. Looked up from germline, CDR1 is DFQATT and CDR2 is SNEGSKA (reference sequence). The CDR3 spans 11 residues. V shed 0 bases and J shed 8 bases, with 5 bases lying between them. CDR3 in amino acids: CSARDTHEQFF. The CDR3 region has the DNA TGCAGTGCTAGAGATACCCATGAGCAGTTCTTC.

The rearrangement joins TRBV5-6 to TRBJ2-3, with D uncertain. CDR1 is SGHDT and CDR2 is YYEEEE in the germline V gene. CDR3 length: 13 amino acids. Trimming left V 0 bases short and J 6 bases short, with 8 bases between. CDR3 nucleotide sequence: TGTGCCAGCAGCTTGGTCTCCGAGGATACGCAGTATTTT. Translation: CASSLVSEDTQYF.

As to this clone: A read error may produce the germline difference seen at one junction end. The V and J genes are TRBV29-1 and TRBJ2-7, with D possibly being TRBD1 (5 bases). This CDR3 comprises 13 residues. Germline V gene data show CDR1 as SQVTM and CDR2 as ANQGSEA. The CDR3 sequence is CSVVVRPQGPPSF. The CDR3 region has the DNA TGCAGCGTTGTGGTTCGTCCCCAGGGCCCTCCCTCGTTC.

This clone showed up just once. The V call is TRBV7-9, the J call TRBJ1-1; D call uncertain. Between the trimmed V and J ends, which lost 1 base and 3 bases, there was a span of 6 bases. CDR3 size: 13 residues. Germline V gene lookup returns CDR1 SEHNR and CDR2 FQNEAQ (reference sequence). CDR3 loop: CASSLVGDTEAFF. CDR3 nucleotide sequence: TGTGCCAGCAGCTTAGTTGGAGACACTGAAGCTTTCTTT.

The V gene is TRBV7-9, the J gene TRBJ2-5; a weak D match, TRBD2 (5 bases). CDR3 length: 13 amino acids. Trimming stripped 1 base from V and 5 bases from J, with 8 bases between. Germline-derived CDR1 and CDR2 are SEHNR and FQNEAQ (reference sequence). CDR3 in DNA: TGTGCCAGCAGCTTAGGGTCGGGGGAGACCCAGTACTTC. The encoded protein is CASSLGSGETQYF.

The chain couples TRBV2 to TRBJ1-3; D is unresolved. Trimming cost V 8 bases and J 6 bases, with 20 bases left between them. Germline values: CDR1 SNHLY, CDR2 FYNNEI. This CDR3 is built from 15 residues. The CDR3, as DNA: TGTGCCAGCCTCAGGTTCGCGCTACTGGAAAACACCATATATTTT. This translates into CASLRFALLENTIYF.

The J gene is TRBJ1-1, the V gene TRBV29-1, with TRBD1 matching 7 bases. CDR3 size: 13 residues. CDR1 and CDR2 from the germline V gene are SQVTM and ANQGSEA. Losses at the gene ends were 6 bases for V and 6 bases for J; bases not matched to a gene: 10. CDR3 DNA: TGCAGCGTGACCTCGACAGGGAAAGCTGAAGCTTTCTTT. Its translation: CSVTSTGKAEAFF.

In this sample, this clone turned up once. This chain uses TRBV7-3 with TRBJ1-2, with 12 bases identical to TRBD1. J gave up 7 bases and V 4 bases, and 10 bases lay outside the gene matches. The CDR3 extends over 16 amino acids. Germline CDR1 is SGHTA and CDR2 is FQGTGA. The chain's CDR3 is CASSSGTGGAVGGYTF. CDR3 bases: TGTGCCAGCAGCTCCGGGACAGGGGGCGCGGTCGGTGGCTACACCTTC.

This clone was observed a few times. J is TRBJ2-1 and V is TRBV15, with 15 bases matching TRBD2. There are 16 residues in the CDR3. Germline CDR1 reads LNHNV; CDR2 reads YYDKDF (reference sequence). Losses at the gene ends were 0 bases for V and 12 bases for J; bases not matched to a gene: 6. CDR3 DNA sequence: TGTGCCACCAGCAGAGATAAGGGACTAGCGGGAGGCTGGCAGTTCTTC. This gives the protein CATSRDKGLAGGWQFF. Looking up the rest from reference TRBV15 and TRBJ2-1 gives the full variable domain: DAMVIQNPRYQVTQFGKPVTLSCSQTLNHNVMYWYQQKSSQAPKLLFHYYDKDFNNEADTPDNFQSRRPNTSFCFLDIRSPGLGDTAMYLCATSRDKGLAGGWQFFGPGTRLTVL.